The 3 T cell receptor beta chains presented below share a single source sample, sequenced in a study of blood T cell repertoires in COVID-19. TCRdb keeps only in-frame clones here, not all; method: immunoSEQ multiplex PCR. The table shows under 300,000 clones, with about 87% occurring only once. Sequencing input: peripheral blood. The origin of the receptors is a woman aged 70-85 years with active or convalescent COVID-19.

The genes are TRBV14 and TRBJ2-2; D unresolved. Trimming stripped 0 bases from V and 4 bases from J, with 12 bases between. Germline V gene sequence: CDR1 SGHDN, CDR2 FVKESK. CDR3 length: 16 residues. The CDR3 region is CASSQELATLTGELFF. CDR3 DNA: TGTGCCAGCAGCCAAGAATTGGCGACACTCACCGGGGAGCTGTTTTTT.

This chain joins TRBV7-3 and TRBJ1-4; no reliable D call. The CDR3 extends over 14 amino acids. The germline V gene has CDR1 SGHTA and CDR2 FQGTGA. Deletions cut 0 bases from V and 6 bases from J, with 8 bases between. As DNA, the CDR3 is TGTGCCAGCAGCTTAACGCCGGTGGATGAAAAACTGTTTTTT. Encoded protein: CASSLTPVDEKLFF.

The CDR3 spells CASSPTGPLGPQHF. The CDR3 DNA follows: TGTGCCAGCTCACCGACAGGGCCCCTAGGGCCCCAGCATTTT. The chain employs TRBV18 and TRBJ1-5; 7 positions match TRBD1. Germline CDR1 is KGHSH and CDR2 is LQKENI. The V gene end was trimmed by 3 bases and the J gene end by 9 bases; junction bases not matched to a gene: 8. This CDR3 comprises 14 residues.